A selection of T cell receptor beta chains follows, all from one sample in a study of vaccination and CD4 T cells after COVID-19. TCRdb reprocessed the PCR reads with MiXCR, giving one entry per CDR3 protein. The table shows fewer than 13,000 distinct CDR3 sequences, with less than 40% occurring only once. Their antigen targets remain unknown. Sample: CD4+ T cells from blood, cultured in vitro. The receptors were sampled from a human donor who had recovered from COVID-19. The CDR3 runs from the conserved cysteine through the conserved F or W. A D gene is named only where the DNA matches it firmly. Rows give clone size only sometimes, using once, few, many, or a class for an expanded clone.

v_call	clone_size	d_call	j_call	cdr3_aa	cdr3_nt
TRBV3-1	once	.	TRBJ1-2	CASSPTGADGYTF	TGTGCCAGCAGCCCCACAGGAGCGGATGGCTACACCTTC
TRBV6-1	few	.	TRBJ1-1	CASTQSLGNTEAFF	TGTGCCAGCACCCAGAGCTTGGGCAACACTGAAGCTTTCTTT
TRBV2	.	.	TRBJ2-7	CASSDPYEQYF	TGTGCCAGCAGTGATCCCTACGAGCAGTACTTC
TRBV6-5	.	.	TRBJ1-2	CASSYSPYGYTF	TGTGCCAGCAGTTACTCCCCCTATGGCTACACCTTC
TRBV15	.	TRBD1	TRBJ2-7	CATSNNAGQGMGEQYF	TGTGCCACCAGCAATAACGCCGGACAGGGTATGGGCGAGCAGTACTTC
TRBV30	few	.	TRBJ1-2	CAWTTVGYGYTF	TGTGCCTGGACGACAGTTGGCTATGGCTACACCTTC
TRBV28	few	.	TRBJ2-7	CASSRDIGGYEQYF	TGTGCCAGCAGTCGGGACATCGGCGGGTACGAGCAGTACTTC
TRBV20-1	few	TRBD1	TRBJ2-1	CSASWAGGRDEQFF	TGCAGTGCTAGTTGGGCAGGGGGCCGCGATGAGCAGTTCTTC
TRBV20-1	few	.	TRBJ2-7	CSARPPTGSLLYEQYF	TGCAGTGCTAGACCACCAACAGGGTCCCTTCTATACGAGCAGTACTTC
TRBV12-3/TRBV12-4	.	.	TRBJ1-2	CASRQQLSNYGYTF	TGTGCCAGCAGACAACAGCTATCAAACTATGGCTACACCTTC
TRBV7-9	.	TRBD2	TRBJ2-1	CASSLQSGSHNEQFF	TGTGCCAGCAGCTTACAGAGCGGGAGCCACAATGAGCAGTTCTTC
TRBV7-2	.	.	TRBJ2-1	CASSIPKTNEQFF	TGTGCCAGCAGCATCCCCAAGACTAATGAGCAGTTCTTC
TRBV27	few	TRBD2	TRBJ2-7	CASSGLVKSGRAYEQYF	TGTGCCAGCAGCGGGTTAGTCAAGAGCGGGAGGGCCTACGAGCAGTACTTC
TRBV20-1	.	.	TRBJ2-3	CSASHPYTDTQYF	TGCAGTGCTAGTCATCCCTACACAGATACGCAGTATTTT
TRBV20-1	.	TRBD2	TRBJ2-7	CSAPSGSSDEQYF	TGCAGTGCGCCTAGCGGGAGTAGCGACGAGCAGTACTTC
TRBV7-2	medium-sized	TRBD1	TRBJ1-2	CASSSRTGSYGYTF	TGTGCCAGCAGCTCCCGGACAGGCTCCTATGGCTACACCTTC
TRBV7-3	.	.	TRBJ2-3	CASSLIGLDTQYF	TGTGCCAGCAGCTTAATTGGGCTAGATACGCAGTATTTT
TRBV28	.	TRBD1	TRBJ1-1	CASSYDWTGTSRYTEAFF	TGTGCCAGCAGTTATGATTGGACAGGGACTAGTAGGTACACTGAAGCTTTCTTT
TRBV30	.	TRBD1	TRBJ2-5	CAWNPDRARGTQYF	TGTGCCTGGAACCCGGACAGGGCTAGGGGGACCCAGTACTTC
TRBV7-2	few	.	TRBJ2-2	CASRWTENTGELFF	TGTGCCAGCAGATGGACGGAGAACACCGGGGAGCTGTTTTTT
TRBV18	few	.	TRBJ1-5	CASSPIDGDQPQHF	TGTGCCAGCTCACCCATAGACGGGGATCAGCCCCAGCATTTT
TRBV20-1	.	TRBD2	TRBJ2-1	CSAEPPGTRSNEQFF	TGCAGTGCCGAACCCCCCGGGACTAGAAGTAATGAGCAGTTCTTC
TRBV7-8	.	.	TRBJ2-7	CASSFSADAYEQYF	TGTGCCAGCAGCTTCTCGGCAGATGCCTACGAGCAGTACTTC
TRBV6-1	.	.	TRBJ1-1	CASSTGSTNTEAFF	TGTGCCAGCAGTACAGGGTCCACGAACACTGAAGCTTTCTTT
TRBV28	.	.	TRBJ2-7	CASSPRDVASVEQYF	TGTGCCAGCAGTCCAAGGGATGTGGCATCGGTCGAGCAGTACTTC
TRBV6-1	.	TRBD1	TRBJ1-1	CASTRGGQGKTEAFF	TGTGCCAGCACCAGGGGGGGACAGGGTAAAACTGAAGCTTTCTTT
TRBV7-9	medium-sized	TRBD1	TRBJ2-1	CASSGRTGSFSYNEQFF	TGTGCCAGCAGCGGCCGGACAGGGTCCTTCTCCTACAATGAGCAGTTCTTC
TRBV5-3	few	.	TRBJ1-2	CARYGGYTF	TGTGCCAGGTACGGCGGCTACACCTTC
TRBV7-2	few	TRBD2	TRBJ2-5	CASSALAGGLNAQYF	TGTGCCAGCAGCGCACTAGCGGGGGGGCTCAATGCCCAGTACTTC
TRBV11-3	.	TRBD1	TRBJ1-1	CASSLGQGEEAFF	TGTGCCAGCAGCTTAGGACAGGGGGAGGAAGCTTTCTTT
TRBV7-2	.	TRBD1	TRBJ1-2	CASSLEQGAHGYTF	TGTGCCAGCAGCTTAGAACAGGGGGCACATGGCTACACCTTC
TRBV5-4	.	TRBD1	TRBJ2-5	CASTDRGESKTQYF	TGTGCCAGCACAGACAGGGGCGAGTCCAAGACCCAGTACTTC
TRBV7-9	few	TRBD1	TRBJ1-1	CASSLAHRGPLNTEAFF	TGTGCCAGCAGCTTAGCCCACAGGGGCCCTTTGAACACTGAAGCTTTCTTT
TRBV7-2	.	.	TRBJ1-1	CASSFQENTEAFF	TGTGCCAGCAGCTTCCAAGAGAACACTGAAGCTTTCTTT
TRBV5-6	.	.	TRBJ2-5	CASSLSRGETQYF	TGTGCCAGCAGCTTGTCAAGGGGTGAGACCCAGTACTTC
TRBV6-1	.	.	TRBJ1-2	CASLTGGRVWGYTF	TGTGCCAGCCTGACCGGTGGGAGGGTGTGGGGCTACACCTTC
TRBV12-3/TRBV12-4	.	.	TRBJ1-2	CASSRNYGYTF	TGTGCCAGCAGCAGGAACTATGGCTACACCTTC
TRBV2	few	.	TRBJ1-2	CASSGVRDTGYTF	TGTGCCAGCAGTGGTGTCAGGGACACTGGCTACACCTTC
TRBV7-2	.	.	TRBJ2-7	CASSLGPGYEQYF	TGTGCCAGCAGCTTAGGTCCGGGCTACGAGCAGTACTTC
TRBV20-1	.	.	TRBJ1-1	CSAIDRRKAFF	TGCAGTGCGATTGACAGACGGAAAGCTTTCTTT
TRBV20-1	.	.	TRBJ2-7	CSARPTRISEQYF	TGCAGTGCTAGACCGACTAGGATATCCGAGCAGTACTTC
TRBV20-1	few	.	TRBJ2-5	CSARMEETQYF	TGCAGTGCTAGAATGGAAGAGACCCAGTACTTC
TRBV18	.	TRBD2	TRBJ2-5	CASSPYGGRQETQYF	TGTGCCAGCTCACCCTACGGGGGGAGGCAAGAGACCCAGTACTTC
TRBV7-2	.	TRBD1	TRBJ2-7	CASSYNPGQGFYEQYF	TGTGCCAGCAGCTATAATCCGGGACAGGGGTTTTACGAGCAGTACTTC
TRBV6-5	medium-sized	.	TRBJ1-2	CASSSEGYGYTF	TGTGCCAGCAGTTCTGAAGGCTATGGCTACACCTTC
TRBV7-8	.	.	TRBJ2-5	CASSRLSPGTQYF	TGTGCCAGCAGCCGACTCTCCCCCGGGACCCAGTACTTC
TRBV24-1	once	TRBD1	TRBJ2-3	CATSALGETGADTQYF	TGTGCCACCAGTGCCCTTGGGGAGACAGGGGCAGATACGCAGTATTTT
TRBV11-1	.	.	TRBJ1-1	CASSLYGNTEAFF	TGTGCCAGCAGCTTATATGGGAACACTGAAGCTTTCTTT
TRBV11-2	few	.	TRBJ2-7	CASSPSPGQPYEQYF	TGTGCCAGCAGCCCAAGCCCGGGGCAGCCCTACGAGCAGTACTTC
TRBV7-8	.	.	TRBJ2-1	CASSGRVNPDEQFF	TGTGCCAGCAGCGGCCGGGTCAATCCGGATGAGCAGTTCTTC
TRBV28	few	.	TRBJ1-5	CASSQPGAGGNQPQHF	TGTGCCAGCAGTCAACCCGGGGCAGGAGGCAATCAGCCCCAGCATTTT
TRBV12-3/TRBV12-4	.	.	TRBJ2-6	CASSPTQGGANVLTF	TGTGCCAGCAGCCCTACCCAGGGCGGGGCCAACGTCCTGACTTTC
TRBV7-2	.	TRBD2	TRBJ2-2	CASSLGGRAPGELFF	TGTGCCAGCAGCTTAGGCGGGAGGGCCCCCGGGGAGCTGTTTTTT
TRBV20-1	.	.	TRBJ1-2	CSAPPDGYIGYTF	TGCAGTGCCCCCCCGGACGGGTATATTGGCTACACCTTC
TRBV7-2	.	.	TRBJ2-7	CASSSYSYEQYF	TGTGCCAGCAGCTCGTACAGCTACGAGCAGTACTTC